This T cell receptor beta chain derives from a study of T cells after yellow fever vaccination (dated 2019 in TCRdb). Study-level background: The SMART-Seq v4 Ultra Low Input RNA kit was used to prepare libraries from fractions with low cell numbers. Blood was drawn at multiple timepoints before and after primary and secondary immunization, with bulk PBMC replicates and cell subsets isolated. Two healthy male donors, one aged 18 to 30 and one aged 30 to 40 years, were included in the cohort. To track T-cell clones before and after primary and booster YFV17D yellow fever vaccination, bulk TCR alpha and beta repertoires were sequenced longitudinally. The study at large found these results: Because only a couple of donors were included in the study, the extent to which the findings can be generalized is limited. A small share of clonotypes was detected in both CD4 and CD8 compartments, with the overlap likely arising from convergent recombination. Most clones expanded after primary vaccination were re-detected after the booster (almost 98% of CD4 and approximately 88% of CD8), suggesting broad memory maintenance. Computational filtering was required because FACS-sorted repertoires could contain abundant contaminating clonotypes from the bulk population. The secondary T-cell response was weaker than the primary response but faster, peaking on day 5 instead of day 15.

The treatment or condition label corresponds to: live attenuated yellow fever vaccine strain. At each blood-draw timepoint, two biological replicates of bulk PBMCs were collected. A standard Ficoll-Paque protocol was used to isolate PBMCs from peripheral blood. TriZol was used to extract RNA from bulk PBMCs, CD4 and CD8 fractions, and dextramer-positive and dextramer-negative fractions. CDR1 ENHRY and CDR2 SYGVKD are derived from the germline V gene. From cysteine to phenylalanine, the CDR3 is 13 amino acids long. Only the CDR3 DNA stays, 39 bases, in frame from base 1. The V end loses 6 bases and the J end loses 0 bases, and a stretch of 8 bases separates them. This clonotype occurred a few times. Its target antigen remains unknown. No base qualities exist here, and no much larger clone lies one base off it. TCR cDNA was synthesized by 5'RACE template switching, which introduced a universal primer site and unique molecular identifiers. cDNA synthesis was primed from both the TCR alpha and TCR beta constant segments. Library amplification used two PCR steps, and the second PCR step added sample barcodes and sequencing adapters. Sequencing of libraries was performed on Illumina HiSeq 2500 (2x100 bp) or NovaSeq (2x150 bp). The published analysis was carried out like this. MIGEC handled demultiplexing of reads and collapsing into UMI consensus sequences, while MiXCR performed V(D)J alignment. Using edgeR on replicate PBMC samples, clonotypes were called vaccine-responding if FDR was below 0.01 and the log2 fold change was above 5 up to day 15. Each bulk clonotype received a CD4 or CD8 identity based on whether the sequenced CD4 or CD8 repertoire contained that clonotype at higher abundance. The raw public data were reprocessed by TCRdb itself: fastp quality trimming at Q25, MiXCR clonotype calling, in-frame beta chains only. Identical CDR3 proteins give one entry, which carries the most common genes and DNA. The V and J calls, along with clone size, are taken from TCRdb and not from the paper's own processing. Counted in this sample were 400,000 to 650,000 distinct CDR3 sequences; 21% of them appeared once. About 16% of the sample lies in the top ten.

This receptor was identified in a man aged 18-30 years who received the YFV17D yellow fever vaccine. Recombination linked TRBV10-3 to TRBJ1-1; the D gene is perhaps TRBD1, from 5 matching bases. The sample here was PBMCs, taken less than 25 days after the first yellow fever vaccination. This receptor carries the CDR3 CAIRGPLNTEAFF. At the DNA level, the sequence is TGTGCCATCAGGGGGCCGCTGAACACTGAAGCTTTCTTT.